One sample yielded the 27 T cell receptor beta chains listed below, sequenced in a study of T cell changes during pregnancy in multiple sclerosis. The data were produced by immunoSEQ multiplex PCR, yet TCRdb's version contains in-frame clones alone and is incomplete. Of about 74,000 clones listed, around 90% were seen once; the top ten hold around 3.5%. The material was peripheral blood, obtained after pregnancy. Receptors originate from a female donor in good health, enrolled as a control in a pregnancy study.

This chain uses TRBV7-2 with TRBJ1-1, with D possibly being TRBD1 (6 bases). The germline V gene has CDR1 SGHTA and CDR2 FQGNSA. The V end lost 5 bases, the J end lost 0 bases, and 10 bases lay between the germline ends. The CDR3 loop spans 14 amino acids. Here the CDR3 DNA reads TGTGCCAGCAGCCTTACAGGGATGAACACTGAAGCTTTCTTT. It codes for CASSLTGMNTEAFF.

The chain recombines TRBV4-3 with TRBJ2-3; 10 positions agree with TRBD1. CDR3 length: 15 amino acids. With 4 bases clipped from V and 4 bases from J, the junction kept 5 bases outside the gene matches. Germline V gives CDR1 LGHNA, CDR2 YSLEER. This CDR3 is CASSPTGGQADTQYF. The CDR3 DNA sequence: TGCGCCAGCAGCCCGACAGGGGGCCAGGCAGATACGCAGTATTTT.

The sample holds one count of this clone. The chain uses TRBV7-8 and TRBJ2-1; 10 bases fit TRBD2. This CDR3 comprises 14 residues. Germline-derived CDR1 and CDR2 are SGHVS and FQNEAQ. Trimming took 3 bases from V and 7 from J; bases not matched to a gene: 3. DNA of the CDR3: TGTGCCAGCAGCTTGGGACTAGCGCAGAATGAGCAGTTCTTC. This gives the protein CASSLGLAQNEQFF.

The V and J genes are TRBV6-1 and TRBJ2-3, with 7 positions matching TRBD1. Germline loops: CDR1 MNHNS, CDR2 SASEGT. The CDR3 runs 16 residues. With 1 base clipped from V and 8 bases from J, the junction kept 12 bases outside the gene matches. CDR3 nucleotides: TGTGCCAGCAGTGAAGTTAAGGGGGCTCCCCGAGGTACGCAGTATTTT. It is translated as CASSEVKGAPRGTQYF.

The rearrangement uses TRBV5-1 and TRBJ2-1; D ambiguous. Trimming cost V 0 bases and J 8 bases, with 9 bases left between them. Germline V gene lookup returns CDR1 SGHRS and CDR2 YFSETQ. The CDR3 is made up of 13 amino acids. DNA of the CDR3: TGCGCCAGCAGCTTGGCCCAGTCCGATGAGCAGTTCTTC. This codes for CASSLAQSDEQFF.

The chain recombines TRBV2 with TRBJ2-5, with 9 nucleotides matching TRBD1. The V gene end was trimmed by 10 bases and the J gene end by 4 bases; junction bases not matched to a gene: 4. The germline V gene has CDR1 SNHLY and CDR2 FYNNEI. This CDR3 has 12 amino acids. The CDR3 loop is CATLQGAETQYF. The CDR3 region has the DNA TGTGCCACCCTACAGGGGGCAGAGACCCAGTACTTC.

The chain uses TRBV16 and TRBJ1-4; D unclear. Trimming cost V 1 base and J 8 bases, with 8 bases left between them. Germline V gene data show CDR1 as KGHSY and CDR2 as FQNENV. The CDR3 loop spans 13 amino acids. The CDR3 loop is CASSQFREEKLFF. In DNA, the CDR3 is TGTGCCAGCAGCCAATTTCGGGAGGAAAAACTGTTTTTT.

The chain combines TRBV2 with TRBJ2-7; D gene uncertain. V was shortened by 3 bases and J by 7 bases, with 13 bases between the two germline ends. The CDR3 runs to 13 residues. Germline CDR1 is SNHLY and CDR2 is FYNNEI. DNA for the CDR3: TGTGCCAGCAGTGACCTGGGCTTTGGTGAGCAGTACTTC. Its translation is CASSDLGFGEQYF.

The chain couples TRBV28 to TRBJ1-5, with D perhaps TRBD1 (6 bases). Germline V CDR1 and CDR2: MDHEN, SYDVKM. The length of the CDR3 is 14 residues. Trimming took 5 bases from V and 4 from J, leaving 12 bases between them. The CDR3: CASSTGGANQPQHF. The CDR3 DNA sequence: TGTGCCAGCAGTACGGGGGGCGCGAATCAGCCCCAGCATTTT.

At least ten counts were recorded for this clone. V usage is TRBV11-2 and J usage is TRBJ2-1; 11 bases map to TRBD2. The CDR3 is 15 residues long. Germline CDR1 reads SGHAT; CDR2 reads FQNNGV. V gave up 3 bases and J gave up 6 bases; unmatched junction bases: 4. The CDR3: CASSFLLAGANEQFF. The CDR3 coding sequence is TGTGCCAGCAGCTTTTTACTAGCGGGAGCCAATGAGCAGTTCTTC.

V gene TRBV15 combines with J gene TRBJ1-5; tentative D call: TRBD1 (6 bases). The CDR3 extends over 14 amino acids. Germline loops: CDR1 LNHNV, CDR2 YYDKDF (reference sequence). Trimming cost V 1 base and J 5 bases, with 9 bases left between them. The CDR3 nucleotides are TGTGCCACCAGCAGAGGGACAGCCTATCAGCCCCAGCATTTT. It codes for CATSRGTAYQPQHF.

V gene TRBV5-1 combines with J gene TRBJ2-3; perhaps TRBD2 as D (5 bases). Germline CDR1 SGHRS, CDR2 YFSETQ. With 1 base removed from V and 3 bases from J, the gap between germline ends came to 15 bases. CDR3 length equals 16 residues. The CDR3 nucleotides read TGCGCCAGCAGCTTGAGGCGGGCGAAAATAACAGATACGCAGTATTTT. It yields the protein CASSLRRAKITDTQYF. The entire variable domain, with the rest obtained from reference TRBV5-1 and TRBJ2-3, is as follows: KAGVTQTPRYLIKTRGQQVTLSCSPISGHRSVSWYQQTPGQGLQFLFEYFSETQRNKGNFPGRFSGRQFSNSRSEMNVSTLELGDSALYLCASSLRRAKITDTQYFGPGTRLTVL.

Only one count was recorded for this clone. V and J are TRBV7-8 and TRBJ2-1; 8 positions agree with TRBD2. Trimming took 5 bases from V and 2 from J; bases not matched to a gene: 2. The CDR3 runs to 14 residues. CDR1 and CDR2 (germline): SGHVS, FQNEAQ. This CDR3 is CASSEGLAYNEQFF. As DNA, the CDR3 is TGTGCCAGCAGCGAGGGACTAGCCTACAATGAGCAGTTCTTC. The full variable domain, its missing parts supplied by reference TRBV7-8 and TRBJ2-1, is GAGVSQSPRYKVAKRGQDVALRCDPISGHVSLFWYQQALGQGPEFLTYFQNEAQLDKSGLPSDRFFAERPEGSVSTLKIQRTQQEDSAVYLCASSEGLAYNEQFFGPGTRLTVL.

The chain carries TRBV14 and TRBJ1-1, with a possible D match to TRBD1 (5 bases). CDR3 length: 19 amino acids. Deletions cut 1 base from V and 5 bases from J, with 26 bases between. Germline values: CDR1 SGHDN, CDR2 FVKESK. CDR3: CASSQGVAAGKDLGTEAFF. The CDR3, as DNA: TGTGCCAGCAGCCAAGGGGTTGCGGCAGGGAAGGACCTGGGTACTGAAGCTTTCTTT.

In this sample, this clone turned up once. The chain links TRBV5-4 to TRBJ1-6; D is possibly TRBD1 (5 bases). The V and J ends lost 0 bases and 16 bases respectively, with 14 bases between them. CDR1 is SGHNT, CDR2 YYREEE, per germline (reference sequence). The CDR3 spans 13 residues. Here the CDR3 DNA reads TGTGCCAGCAGCTTGGAGCGGGGGATCCTACTCCACTTT. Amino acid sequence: CASSLERGILLHF. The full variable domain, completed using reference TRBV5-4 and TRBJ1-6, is ETGVTQSPTHLIKTRGQQVTLRCSSQSGHNTVSWYQQALGQGPQFIFQYYREEENGRGNFPPRFSGLQFPNYSSELNVNALELDDSALYLCASSLERGILLHFGNGTRLTVT.

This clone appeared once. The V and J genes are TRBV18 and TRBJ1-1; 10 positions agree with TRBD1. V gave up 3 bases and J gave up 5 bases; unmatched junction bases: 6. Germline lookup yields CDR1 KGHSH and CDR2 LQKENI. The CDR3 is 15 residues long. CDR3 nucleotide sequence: TGTGCCAGCTCACCCGACAGGGGGCAGGAAACTGAAGCTTTCTTT. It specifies CASSPDRGQETEAFF.

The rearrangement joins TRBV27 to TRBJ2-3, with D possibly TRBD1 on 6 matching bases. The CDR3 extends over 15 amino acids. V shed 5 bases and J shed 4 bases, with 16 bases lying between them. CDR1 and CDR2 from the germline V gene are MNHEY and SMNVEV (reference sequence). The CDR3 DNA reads TGTGCCAGCAGTAGGCGGCAGGGGCCCCCAGATACGCAGTATTTT. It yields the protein CASSRRQGPPDTQYF.

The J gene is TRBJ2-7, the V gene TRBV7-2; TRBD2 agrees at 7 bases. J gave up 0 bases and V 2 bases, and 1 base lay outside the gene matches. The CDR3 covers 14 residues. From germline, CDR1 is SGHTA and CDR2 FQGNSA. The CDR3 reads CASSLSGGSYEQYF. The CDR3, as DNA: TGTGCCAGCAGCTTATCGGGAGGCTCCTACGAGCAGTACTTC.

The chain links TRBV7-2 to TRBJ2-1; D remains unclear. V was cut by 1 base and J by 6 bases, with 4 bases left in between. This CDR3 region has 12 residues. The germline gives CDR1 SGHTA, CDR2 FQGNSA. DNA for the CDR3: TGTGCCAGCAGCTTAGACACCAATGAGCAGTTCTTC. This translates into CASSLDTNEQFF.

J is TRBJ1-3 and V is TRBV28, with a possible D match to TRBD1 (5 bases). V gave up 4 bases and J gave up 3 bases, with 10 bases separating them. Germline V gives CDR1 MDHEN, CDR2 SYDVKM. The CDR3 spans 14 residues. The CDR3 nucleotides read TGTGCCAGCAGTTCAAGGGGTGGTGGAAACACCATATATTTT. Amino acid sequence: CASSSRGGGNTIYF.

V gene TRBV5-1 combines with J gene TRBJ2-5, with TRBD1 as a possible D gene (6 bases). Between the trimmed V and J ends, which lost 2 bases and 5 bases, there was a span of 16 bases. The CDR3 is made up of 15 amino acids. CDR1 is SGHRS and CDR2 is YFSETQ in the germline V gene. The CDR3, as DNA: TGCGCCAGCAGCTTTTCAGGCAGGGGCCAGGAGACCCAGTACTTC. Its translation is CASSFSGRGQETQYF.

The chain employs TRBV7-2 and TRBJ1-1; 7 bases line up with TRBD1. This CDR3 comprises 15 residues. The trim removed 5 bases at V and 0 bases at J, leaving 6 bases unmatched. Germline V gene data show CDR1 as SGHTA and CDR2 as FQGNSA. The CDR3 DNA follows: TGTGCCAGCAGCCCCTACAGGGGATTGAACACTGAAGCTTTCTTT. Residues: CASSPYRGLNTEAFF.

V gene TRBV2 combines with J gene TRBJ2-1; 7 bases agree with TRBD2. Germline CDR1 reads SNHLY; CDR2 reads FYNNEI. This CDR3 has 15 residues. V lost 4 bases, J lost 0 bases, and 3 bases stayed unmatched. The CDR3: CASSVGGSSYNEQFF. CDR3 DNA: TGTGCCAGCAGTGTGGGCGGGAGCTCCTACAATGAGCAGTTCTTC. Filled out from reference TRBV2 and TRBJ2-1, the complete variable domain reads EPEVTQTPSHQVTQMGQEVILRCVPISNHLYFYWYRQILGQKVEFLVSFYNNEISEKSEIFDDQFSVERPDGSNFTLKIRSTKLEDSAMYFCASSVGGSSYNEQFFGPGTRLTVL.

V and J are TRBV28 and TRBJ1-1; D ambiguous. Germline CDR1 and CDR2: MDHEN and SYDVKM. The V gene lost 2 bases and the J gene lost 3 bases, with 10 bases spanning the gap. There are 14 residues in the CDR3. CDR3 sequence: CASSLPRVDTEAFF. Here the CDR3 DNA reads TGTGCCAGCAGTTTACCGAGAGTAGACACTGAAGCTTTCTTT.

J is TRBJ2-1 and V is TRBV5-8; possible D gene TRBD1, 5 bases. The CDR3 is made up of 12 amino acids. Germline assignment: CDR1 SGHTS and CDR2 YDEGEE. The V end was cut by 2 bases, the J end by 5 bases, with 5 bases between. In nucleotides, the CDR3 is TGTGCCAGCAGCTTCAGGGACAATGAGCAGTTCTTC. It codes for CASSFRDNEQFF.

CDR3: CSVHSGSNEKLFF. The CDR3 bases are TGCAGCGTTCACTCAGGGTCTAATGAAAAACTGTTTTTT. The chain combines TRBV29-1 with TRBJ1-4; D is perhaps TRBD1 (5 bases). There are 13 residues in the CDR3. Trimming took off 5 bases at V and 3 bases at J, with 10 bases between the two ends. Germline V gene sequence: CDR1 SQVTM, CDR2 ANQGSEA.

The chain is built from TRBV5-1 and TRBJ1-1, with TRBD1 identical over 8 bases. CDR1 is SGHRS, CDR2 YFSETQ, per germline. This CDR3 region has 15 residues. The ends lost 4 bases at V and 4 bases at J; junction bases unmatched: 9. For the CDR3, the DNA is TGCGCCAGCAGCGCAGGACAGGGATGGAGCACTGAAGCTTTCTTT. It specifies CASSAGQGWSTEAFF.